This entry is about one T cell receptor beta chain. The antigen this receptor binds is unknown. Per-nucleotide qualities are absent, and no much larger clonotype sits a single base away. There are 11 amino acids in the CDR3, from cysteine to phenylalanine inclusive. Left in the record is the CDR3 DNA by itself, 33 bases read in frame from the first base. V is reduced by 3 bases and J by 5 bases, leaving a spacing of 5 bases between them. The immunoSEQ Assay, a bias-controlled multiplex PCR, was used to amplify TCRbeta CDR3 regions from genomic DNA. Per the original workflow: The number of nucleated cells in each sample was estimated from the amplification of reference gene primers within the assay. To quantify the absolute abundance of each unique TCRbeta CDR3 rearrangement, sequence reads were collapsed and filtered. For each sample, productive Simpson clonality was calculated as the square root of Simpson's diversity index across productive rearrangements. Imported from immuneACCESS, the table was reduced by TCRdb to in-frame sequences with V and J called. These copies leave out some clones; in studies compared against another copy, an unresolved V gene accounts for under half, and the cause of the remainder is not known. V and J calls and clone size follow that table, whereas D and trimming were derived from the DNA. Within this sample are 200,000 to 300,000 clones, with 75% to 85% of them counted one time only. The top ten clones comprise approximately 5.1% of the sample.

These data belong to a study of blood T cell repertoires in COVID-19 (dated by TCRdb to the early 2020s). Some background on the complete study: Samples from collaborators originated in the United States, Italy and Spain and spanned both the acute and convalescent phases of COVID-19. Where available, HLA class I and class II types were taken from metadata supplied by the sample provider and were not determined by assay-based typing. The repertoires were released in a freely available public database meant as a resource for research on the immune response to SARS-CoV-2. Deeply sampled blood TCRbeta repertoires from subjects exposed to, actively infected with, or recovered from COVID-19 were included in the dataset. The material from the prospective study consisted of cDNA or gDNA derived from T cells, B-cell-depleted T cells, or PBMCs. Samples were obtained from the ongoing ImmuneRACE study (first 160 participants) and from about 1,300 subjects provided by 6 global collaborators. Sample metadata almost always included a de-identified subject ID, COVID-19 status, age in years and sex.

At one collaborating source in Seattle, patients were enrolled during active infection and were followed longitudinally through the course of disease. Each collaborating institution followed its own protocols to collect whole blood in K2EDTA tubes. For TCRbeta analysis, collaborators shipped samples in one of three forms: frozen whole blood, isolated PBMCs, or DNA extracted from either of those sample types. Study-level results and caveats: How much clinical and demographic metadata was included differed by source and by participant, and the metadata was provided uncurated.

The chain employs TRBV12-3 or TRBV12-4 and TRBJ2-7; the D gene is unclear. The clonotype originates from a man aged 50-59 years with COVID-19, enrolled during active disease. What was sequenced was peripheral blood. The sequenced DNA is TGTGCCAGCAGTTTTCAGAACGAGCAGTACTTC. Translation gives CASSFQNEQYF.